This TCR beta chain was captured by sequencing in a study of blood T cell repertoires in COVID-19. Overall study context: PBMCs, B-cell-depleted T cells, or T cells were the source of the cDNA or gDNA that made up the material.

Clinical histories supplied by participants themselves formed the basis of cohort assignment. The assay was immunoSEQ multiplex PCR, and TCRdb's table has in-frame clones only and misses some. The sample consists of 400,000 to 550,000 clones, 70% to 90% of them appearing once. Germline values: CDR1 LNHNV, CDR2 YYDKDF (reference sequence). The junction had 6 bases not matched to a gene; V was cut back by 5 bases and J by 5 bases. The CDR3 contains 14 residues. Sequenced material: PBMCs or T cells enriched from blood (not recorded which). This chain uses TRBV15 with TRBJ1-1; 9 nucleotides line up with TRBD1. This clonotype was sampled from a young woman with acute COVID-19. Here the CDR3 reads CATSAGQGATEAFF. The CDR3 DNA reads as TGTGCCACCAGCGCGGGACAGGGCGCGACTGAAGCTTTCTTT. Based on the CDR3 plus reference TRBV15 and TRBJ1-1, the full variable domain is DAMVIQNPRYQVTQFGKPVTLSCSQTLNHNVMYWYQQKSSQAPKLLFHYYDKDFNNEADTPDNFQSRRPNTSFCFLDIRSPGLGDTAMYLCATSAGQGATEAFFGQGTRLTVV.